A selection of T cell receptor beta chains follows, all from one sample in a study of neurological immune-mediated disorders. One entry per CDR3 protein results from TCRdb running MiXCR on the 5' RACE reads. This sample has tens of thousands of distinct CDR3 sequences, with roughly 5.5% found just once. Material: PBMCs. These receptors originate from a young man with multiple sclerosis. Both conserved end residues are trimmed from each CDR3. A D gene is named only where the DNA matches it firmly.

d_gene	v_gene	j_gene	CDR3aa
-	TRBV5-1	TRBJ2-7	ASSLESGFYEQY
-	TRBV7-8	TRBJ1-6	ASSLSADSYNSPLH
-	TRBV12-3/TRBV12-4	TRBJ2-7	ASSPGAYEQY
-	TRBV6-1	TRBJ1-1	ASRSGLADTEAF
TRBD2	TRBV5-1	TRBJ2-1	ASSLGLAGLNEQF
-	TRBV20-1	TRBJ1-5	SARSGSNQPQH
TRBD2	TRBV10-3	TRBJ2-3	AISRSGGNTDTQY
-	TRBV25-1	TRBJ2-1	ASSDLDGSEQF
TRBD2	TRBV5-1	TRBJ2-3	ASSLGAGEDTQY
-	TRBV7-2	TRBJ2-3	ASSFAGHPDTQY
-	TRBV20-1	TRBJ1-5	SARQYSNQPQH
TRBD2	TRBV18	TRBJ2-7	ASSPIPYGRASYEQY
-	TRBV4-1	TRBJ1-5	ASSLRQDNSNQPQH
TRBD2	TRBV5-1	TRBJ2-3	ASTREGSGRQDTQY
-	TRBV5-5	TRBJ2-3	ASSLALVPQY
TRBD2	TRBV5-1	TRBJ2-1	ASSLDRASGRNEQF
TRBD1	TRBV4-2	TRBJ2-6	ASSQRQGTSSGANVLT
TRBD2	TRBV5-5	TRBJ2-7	ASSFYWEGTYEQY
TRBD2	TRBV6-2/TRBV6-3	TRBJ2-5	ASRTSVEETQY
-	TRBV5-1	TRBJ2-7	ASSLEAKGYEQY
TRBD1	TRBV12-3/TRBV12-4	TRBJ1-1	ASSPFDRGLTTNTEAF
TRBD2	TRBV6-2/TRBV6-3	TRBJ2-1	ASRTLWTSGNYNEQF
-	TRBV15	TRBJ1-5	ATRDSNQPQH
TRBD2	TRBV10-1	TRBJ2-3	ASSETSGVTDTQY
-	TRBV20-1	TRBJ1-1	SARGLTEHTEAF
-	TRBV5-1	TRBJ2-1	ASSLSFSGEQF
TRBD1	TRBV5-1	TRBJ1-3	ASFDRGKGNTIY
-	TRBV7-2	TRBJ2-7	ASSRRTSYEQY
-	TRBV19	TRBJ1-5	ASNLERVHSNQPQH
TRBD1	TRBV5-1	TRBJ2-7	ASSPAGTDRAAHEQY
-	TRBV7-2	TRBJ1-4	ASSLRLNEKLF
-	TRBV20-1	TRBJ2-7	SAQAGGAYEQY
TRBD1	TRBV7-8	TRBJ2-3	ASSLGTGDTDTQY
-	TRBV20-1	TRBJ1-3	SARVLGKTIY
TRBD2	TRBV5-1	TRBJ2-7	ASSPRLAGGCEQY
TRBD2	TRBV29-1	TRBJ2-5	SVDSRERESGETQY
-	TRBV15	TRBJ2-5	ATSRAAAEETQY
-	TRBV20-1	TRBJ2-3	SARSPGGTDTQY
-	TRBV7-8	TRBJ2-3	ASSPRMGHPSTDTQY
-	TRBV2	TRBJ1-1	ASKGTYLNTEAF
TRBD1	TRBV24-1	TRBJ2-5	ATSDGTARGQTQY
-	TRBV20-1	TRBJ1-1	SAKDRTITEAF
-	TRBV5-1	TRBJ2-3	ASSQGIGTDTQY
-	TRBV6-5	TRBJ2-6	ASTRGSFSGANVLT
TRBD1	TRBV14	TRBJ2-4	ASSRKGQGNIQY
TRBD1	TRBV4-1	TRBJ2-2	ASSRKGQDLTGELF
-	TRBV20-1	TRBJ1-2	SARDLGYGYT
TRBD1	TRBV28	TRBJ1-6	ASSPTGVGNSPLH
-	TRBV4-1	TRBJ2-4	ASSQPVRGAKKIQY
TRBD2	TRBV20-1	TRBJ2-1	SAFRTSGGENEQF